Below, one T cell receptor beta chain is given with its context. Its antigen is not known. The ends were cut back, 2 bases at V and 0 bases at J, with 12 bases in the middle. This CDR3 is built from 16 residues. CDR1 and CDR2 (germline): SGHDT, YYEEEE. Donors were nominally healthy when sampled, though unrecorded immune exposures were likely. This PCR relied on a set of 60 Vbeta primers and 13 Jbeta primers. Produced via immunoSEQ multiplex PCR; TCRdb's table is partial and in-frame only. The sample shows 210,000 or so clones, over 80% of them seen only once. The data are from a study of cytomegalovirus exposure and HLA in healthy donors. Broader study findings: A later analysis reported that several of the most significant clusters appeared to be linked to common viral pathogens, among them Epstein-Barr virus. The Asian-associated ancestry cluster reportedly had fewer N-insertions than the approximately 700-donor mean in a later analysis.

This clonotype was obtained from a boy aged 2 to 9 in good health and CMV-seronegative. The chain carries TRBV5-6 and TRBJ1-3; D is possibly TRBD1 (6 bases). Sequencing was carried out using PBMCs. The CDR3 region has the DNA TGTGCCAGCAGCTTTGGGACATCACGCTCTGGAAACACCATATATTTT. It is translated as CASSFGTSRSGNTIYF.